The 26 T cell receptor beta chains below come from one sample, sequenced in a study of T-cell reconstitution after alpha-beta-depleted transplantation in children. General study findings and limits: At one year after transplant, newly produced T cells mostly accounted for T-cell counts and diversity.

During its preparation, the TCRbeta library received unique molecular identifiers. TCRdb analysed the PCR reads with MiXCR anew, one entry per CDR3 protein. The sample has approximately 300,000 distinct CDR3 sequences; less than 9.5% are singletons. These receptors' targets are unknown. The material sequenced was peripheral blood, taken 360 days after TCRalphabeta/CD19-depleted stem cell transplant. Receptor source: a female patient aged 2-10 years who had a stem cell transplant for Fanconi anemia, so the T cells may come from the graft donor.

The J gene is TRBJ2-1, the V gene TRBV12-3 or TRBV12-4, with a possible D match to TRBD1 (5 bases). Trimming stripped 6 bases from V and 6 bases from J, with 12 bases between. CDR3 length: 13 residues. This CDR3 reads CASRGIGVNEQFF. CDR3 in DNA: TGTGCCAGCAGAGGTATAGGGGTCAATGAGCAGTTCTTC.

This clonotype was detected many times. The CDR3 DNA reads as TGCAGTGCGAACAATGGACTAGCGGGGGGTCTGGGTACAGATACGCAGTATTTT. It is translated as CSANNGLAGGLGTDTQYF. The V gene is TRBV20-1, the J gene TRBJ2-3; TRBD2 matches 14 bases. The length of the CDR3 is 18 residues. The junction had 14 bases not matched to a gene; V was cut back by 6 bases and J by 3 bases. Per germline, CDR1 DFQATT and CDR2 SNEGSKA (reference sequence).

Details on this clonotype: An end of the junction differs from the germline gene, which may be a read error. This chain uses TRBV15 with TRBJ1-1, with a possible D match to TRBD1 (5 bases). CDR1 and CDR2 from the germline V gene are LNHNV and YYDKDF (reference sequence). The CDR3 spans 16 residues. The CDR3: CATSKPTHRLKTEAFF. Here the CDR3 DNA reads TGTGCCACCAGCAAACCTACCCACAGGTTGAAGACTGAAGCTTTCTTT.

This clonotype was picked up a small number of times. This chain connects TRBV2 to TRBJ1-5, with 7 bases matching TRBD1. The germline CDR1 and CDR2 sequences are SNHLY and FYNNEI. The CDR3 sequence is 13 residues long. Trimming took 8 bases from V and 7 from J; bases not matched to a gene: 8. CDR3 region: CASRNRGSQPQHF. DNA for the CDR3: TGTGCCAGCCGAAACAGGGGCAGCCAGCCCCAGCATTTT.

The chain employs TRBV20-1 and TRBJ2-1; 10 nucleotides match TRBD2. With 3 bases clipped from V and 6 bases from J, the junction kept 20 bases outside the gene matches. Germline V gene data show CDR1 as DFQATT and CDR2 as SNEGSKA (reference sequence). The CDR3 has 19 residues. The CDR3 DNA is TGCAGTGCTAGCCGGCTAGCGGGAGCAAGGGGCTTGGTGGGCAATGAGCAGTTCTTC. Translating gives CSASRLAGARGLVGNEQFF.

This clonotype was seen repeatedly, ten times or more. The chain has TRBV20-1 and TRBJ2-6, with D tentatively TRBD1 (5 bases). This CDR3 spans 16 amino acids. V was clipped by 1 base and J by 2 bases, with 12 bases between them. Germline loops: CDR1 DFQATT, CDR2 SNEGSKA (reference sequence). CDR3 nucleotide sequence: TGCAGTGCTAGAGTTGATCAAGGGGCTGGGGCCAACGTCCTGACTTTC. This sequence encodes CSARVDQGAGANVLTF.

The chain combines TRBV4-2 with TRBJ2-5, with a tentative D call TRBD1 (5 bases). This CDR3 has 16 residues. Germline V gives CDR1 LGHNA, CDR2 YNFKEQ. Trimming cost V 0 bases and J 6 bases, with 17 bases left between them. Here the CDR3 reads CASSQDDGAPVKTQYF. For the CDR3, the DNA is TGTGCCAGCAGCCAAGATGATGGGGCTCCTGTGAAGACCCAGTACTTC.

This chain links TRBV7-9 with TRBJ1-4; D is undetermined. CDR3 length: 14 amino acids. The V end was cut by 6 bases, the J end by 0 bases, with 8 bases between. Germline V gene sequence: CDR1 SEHNR, CDR2 FQNEAQ (reference sequence). This chain's CDR3 is CASRSASTNEKLFF. CDR3 sequence (DNA): TGTGCCAGCAGGTCAGCCTCAACTAATGAAAAACTGTTTTTT.

This clonotype was picked up many times. The chain uses TRBV5-1 and TRBJ1-1; the D gene is possibly TRBD1 (6 bases). The CDR3 totals 13 residues. Germline V gene lookup returns CDR1 SGHRS and CDR2 YFSETQ. Trimming pared 4 bases from V and 4 bases from J, leaving 11 bases between. As DNA, the CDR3 is TGCGCCAGCAGCAACGCAGGGGCCACTGAAGCTTTCTTT. Its translation: CASSNAGATEAFF.

This clonotype has just one count. The chain combines TRBV2 with TRBJ2-7; 10 positions agree with TRBD2. CDR3 length equals 14 residues. J was trimmed by 4 bases and V by 7 bases; bases with no gene match: 7. CDR1 is SNHLY, CDR2 FYNNEI, per germline. CDR3 in amino acids: CASKRLAGHYEQYF. The CDR3 DNA sequence: TGTGCCAGCAAGCGACTAGCGGGCCATTACGAGCAGTACTTC.

The J gene is TRBJ2-7, the V gene TRBV3-1; D is unresolved. Deletions cut 0 bases from V and 0 bases from J, with 12 bases between. Germline assignment: CDR1 LGHDT and CDR2 YNNKEL (reference sequence). There are 16 residues in the CDR3. CDR3 sequence reads: CASSQDLARSSYEQYF. As DNA, the CDR3 is TGTGCCAGCAGCCAAGATCTGGCACGAAGCTCCTACGAGCAGTACTTC.

There are a few counts of this clonotype. An end of the junction differs from the germline gene, which may be a read error. The gene calls are TRBV15 and TRBJ2-5; D gene unclear. CDR3 length equals 12 residues. Germline V lookup: CDR1 LNHNV, CDR2 YYDKDF (reference sequence). The CDR3 nucleotides are TGTGCCACCATCAGACGTCTGGAGACCCAGTACTTC. Translated: CATIRRLETQYF. The full variable domain, completed using reference TRBV15 and TRBJ2-5, is DAMVIQNPRYQVTQFGKPVTLSCSQTLNHNVMYWYQQKSSQAPKLLFHYYDKDFNNEADTPDNFQSRRPNTSFCFLDIRSPGLGDTAMYLCATIRRLETQYFGPGTRLLVL.

This clonotype was seen ten or more times. V is TRBV20-1 and J is TRBJ2-5, with 8 bases matching TRBD1. J lost 7 bases, V lost 6 bases, and 10 bases had no gene match. Germline assignment: CDR1 DFQATT and CDR2 SNEGSKA (reference sequence). The CDR3 covers 13 residues. The CDR3 here is CSARQGPGWTQYF. The CDR3, as DNA: TGCAGTGCAAGACAGGGGCCCGGGTGGACCCAGTACTTC.

This clonotype was detected ten times or more. The chain carries TRBV18 and TRBJ2-7; D is ambiguous. Trimming removed 4 bases at V and 5 bases at J, with 6 bases between. Germline V gives CDR1 KGHSH, CDR2 LQKENI. The CDR3 runs 11 residues. The CDR3 region is CASSQGNEQYF. In nucleotides, the CDR3 is TGTGCCAGCTCACAGGGAAACGAGCAGTACTTC.

This clonotype was detected many times. The V call is TRBV29-1, the J call TRBJ1-2; no clear D gene. The CDR3 contains 12 residues. V was clipped by 4 bases and J by 3 bases, with 9 bases between them. Per the germline V gene, CDR1 is SQVTM and CDR2 is ANQGSEA. The CDR3 loop reads CSVVEVDYGYTF. CDR3 bases: TGCAGCGTTGTAGAGGTGGACTATGGCTACACCTTC.

There are a few counts of this clonotype. The chain is built from TRBV5-1 and TRBJ1-2; the match to TRBD1 covers 9 bases. This CDR3 has 15 amino acids. Germline loops: CDR1 SGHRS, CDR2 YFSETQ. V trimming: 4 bases; J trimming: 4 bases; junction bases outside the gene matches: 8. CDR3 sequence: CASSPGGTGIYGYTF. The DNA for the CDR3 is TGCGCCAGCAGCCCGGGGGGGACAGGGATCTATGGCTACACCTTC.

This clonotype occurred many times. The chain is built from TRBV20-1 and TRBJ2-7, with a possible D match to TRBD2 (5 bases). Trimming removed 3 bases at V and 7 bases at J, with 19 bases between. Germline-derived CDR1 and CDR2 are DFQATT and SNEGSKA (reference sequence). The CDR3 sequence is 14 residues long. CDR3 sequence (DNA): TGCAGTGCTAGTCTTCATGCGACCCGAGGGGAGCAGTACTTC. Translation: CSASLHATRGEQYF.

This clonotype showed up many times. This sequence joins TRBV6-1 and TRBJ2-2; 7 nucleotides match TRBD2. J was trimmed by 0 bases and V by 11 bases; bases with no gene match: 6. The CDR3 length is 14 residues. The V gene's germline CDR1 is MNHNS and CDR2 SASEGT. In DNA form, the CDR3 reads TGTGCCGGGCGGGAGACGGCGAACACCGGGGAGCTGTTTTTT. Translating gives CAGRETANTGELFF.

This clonotype occurred many times. The chain is built from TRBV7-2 and TRBJ2-7, with TRBD1 identical over 8 bases. Germline loops: CDR1 SGHTA, CDR2 FQGNSA. Unmatched junction bases numbered 7, after V lost 5 bases and J lost 4 bases. The length of the CDR3 is 14 residues. This CDR3 is CASSQRDRIYEQYF. The CDR3 coding sequence is TGTGCCAGCAGCCAAAGGGACAGGATATACGAGCAGTACTTC.

This clonotype has at least ten counts. The chain employs TRBV5-1 and TRBJ2-1; possibly TRBD1 or TRBD2 for D (6 bases each). This CDR3 has 14 amino acids. From germline, CDR1 is SGHRS and CDR2 YFSETQ. The ends were cut back, 1 base at V and 9 bases at J, with 14 bases in the middle. The CDR3 DNA reads as TGCGCCAGCAGCTTGAATAATCGGGGGCGTGAGCAGTTCTTC. Encoded protein: CASSLNNRGREQFF.

This clonotype was detected ten times or more. The chain carries TRBV6-5 and TRBJ1-1, with D perhaps TRBD1 (5 bases). The CDR3 extends over 11 amino acids. Germline CDR1 is MNHEY and CDR2 is SVGAGI. Trimming removed 6 bases at V and 8 bases at J, with 10 bases between. CDR3 residues: CASSRDSEAFF. CDR3 nucleotides: TGTGCCAGCAGCCGCGACAGCGAAGCTTTCTTT.

This clonotype was counted at least ten times. This chain links TRBV29-1 with TRBJ2-5, with D possibly matching TRBD1 (6 bases). Germline CDR1 and CDR2: SQVTM and ANQGSEA. The CDR3 is 13 amino acids. V was trimmed by 5 bases and J by 2 bases, leaving 12 bases between them. CDR3 sequence (DNA): TGCAGCGTTCGGGCAGGGGATCAAGAGACCCAGTACTTC. It encodes CSVRAGDQETQYF.

The rearrangement uses TRBV5-4 and TRBJ2-1, with TRBD2 identical over 10 bases. V dropped 5 bases and J dropped 6; count of bases not matched to a gene: 5. Germline lookup yields CDR1 SGHNT and CDR2 YYREEE (reference sequence). This CDR3 comprises 14 residues. The CDR3 loop reads CASSSTSGTNEQFF. The DNA for the CDR3 is TGTGCCAGCAGTTCCACTAGCGGGACCAATGAGCAGTTCTTC. Filled out from reference TRBV5-4 and TRBJ2-1, the complete variable domain reads ETGVTQSPTHLIKTRGQQVTLRCSSQSGHNTVSWYQQALGQGPQFIFQYYREEENGRGNFPPRFSGLQFPNYSSELNVNALELDDSALYLCASSSTSGTNEQFFGPGTRLTVL.

In this sample, this clonotype turned up many times. The rearrangement joins TRBV6-5 to TRBJ1-2; 7 positions agree with TRBD1. Germline V lookup: CDR1 MNHEY, CDR2 SVGAGI. V was clipped by 6 bases and J by 2 bases; unmatched bases: 6. CDR3 size: 14 residues. In DNA, the CDR3 is TGTGCCAGCAGCACAGGGGTTTTCAACTATGGCTACACCTTC. As protein: CASSTGVFNYGYTF.

In its sample, this clonotype was seen a few times. J is TRBJ1-2 and V is TRBV7-8, with TRBD1 matching over 7 bases. From germline, CDR1 is SGHVS and CDR2 FQNEAQ. CDR3 length: 16 residues. V lost 5 bases to trimming and J lost 0 bases; unmatched junction nucleotides: 9. The CDR3 spells CASSAHGDRPNYGYTF. CDR3 nucleotide sequence: TGTGCCAGCAGCGCCCACGGGGACAGACCTAACTATGGCTACACCTTC.

Ten or more counts support this clonotype. The chain is built from TRBV10-3 and TRBJ1-4, with 8 bases matching TRBD1. CDR3 size: 14 residues. Germline CDR1 reads ENHRY; CDR2 reads SYGVKD. Trimming removed 6 bases from V and 6 bases from J; junction bases left unmatched: 6. The CDR3 here is CAISPGTGDEKLFF. CDR3 nucleotide sequence: TGTGCCATCAGCCCCGGGACAGGTGATGAAAAACTGTTTTTT.